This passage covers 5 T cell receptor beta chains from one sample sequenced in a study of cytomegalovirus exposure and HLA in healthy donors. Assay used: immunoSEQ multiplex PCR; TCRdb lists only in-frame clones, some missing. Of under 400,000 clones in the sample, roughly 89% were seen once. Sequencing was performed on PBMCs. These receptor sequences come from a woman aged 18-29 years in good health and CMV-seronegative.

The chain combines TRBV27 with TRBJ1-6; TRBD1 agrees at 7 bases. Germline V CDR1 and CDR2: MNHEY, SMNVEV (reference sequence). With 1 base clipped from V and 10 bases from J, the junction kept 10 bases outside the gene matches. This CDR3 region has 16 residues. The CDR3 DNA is TGTGCCAGCAGTTTATTAGCCCGGGACAGCCCATCACCCCTCCACTTT. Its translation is CASSLLARDSPSPLHF.

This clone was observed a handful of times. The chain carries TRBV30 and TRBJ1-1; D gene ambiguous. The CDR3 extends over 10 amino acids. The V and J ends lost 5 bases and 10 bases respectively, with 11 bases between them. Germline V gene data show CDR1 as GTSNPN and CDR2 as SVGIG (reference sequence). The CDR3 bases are TGTGCCTGGTCCCGAACGCGAGCTTTCTTT. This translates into CAWSRTRAFF.

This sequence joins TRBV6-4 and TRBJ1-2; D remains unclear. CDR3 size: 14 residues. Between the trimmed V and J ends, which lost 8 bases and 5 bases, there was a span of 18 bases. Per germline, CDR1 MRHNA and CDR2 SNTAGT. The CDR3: CASSARPGGYGYTF. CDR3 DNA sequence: TGTGCCAGCTCGGCCCGCCCGGGTGGATATGGCTACACCTTC.

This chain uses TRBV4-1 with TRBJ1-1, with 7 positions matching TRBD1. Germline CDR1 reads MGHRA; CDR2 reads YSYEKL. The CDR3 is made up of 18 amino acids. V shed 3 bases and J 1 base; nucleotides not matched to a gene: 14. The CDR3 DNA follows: TGCGCCAGCAGCCAGGCCGTACAGGGGAGTGTAGGGAACACTGAAGCTTTCTTT. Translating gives CASSQAVQGSVGNTEAFF.

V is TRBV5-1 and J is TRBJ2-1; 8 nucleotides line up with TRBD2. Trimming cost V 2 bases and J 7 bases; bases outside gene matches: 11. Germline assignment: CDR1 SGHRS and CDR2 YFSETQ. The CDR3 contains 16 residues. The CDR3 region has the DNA TGCGCCAGCAGCTTCGGGGGGGCCCCCAGAAGTAATGAGCAGTTCTTC. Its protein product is CASSFGGAPRSNEQFF.